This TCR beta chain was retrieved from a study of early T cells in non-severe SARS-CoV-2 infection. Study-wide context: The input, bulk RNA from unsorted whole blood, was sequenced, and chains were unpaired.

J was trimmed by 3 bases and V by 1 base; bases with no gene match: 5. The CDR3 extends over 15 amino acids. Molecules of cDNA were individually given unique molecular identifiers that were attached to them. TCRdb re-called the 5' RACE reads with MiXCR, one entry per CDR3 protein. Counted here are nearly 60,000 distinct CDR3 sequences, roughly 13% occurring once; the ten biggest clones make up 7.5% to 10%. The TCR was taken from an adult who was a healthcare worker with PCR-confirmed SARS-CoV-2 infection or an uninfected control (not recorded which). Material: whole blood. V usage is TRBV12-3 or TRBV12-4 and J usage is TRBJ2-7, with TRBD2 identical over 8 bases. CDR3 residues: CASSLGPAGVYEQYF. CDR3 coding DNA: TGTGCCAGCAGTTTAGGTCCAGCGGGGGTCTACGAGCAGTACTTC.